The rows below give T cell receptor beta chains drawn from one sample of a study of cytomegalovirus exposure and HLA in healthy donors. Data came from immunoSEQ multiplex PCR; TCRdb stores just in-frame clones and leaves some out. Of 150,000 to 200,000 clones in the sample, about three quarters were seen once. Source material: PBMCs. Every receptor here comes from a man younger than 35 in good health and CMV-seropositive. Both conserved end residues are part of each CDR3. The order of the fields is V gene, clone size, D gene, J gene, CDR3 DNA, CDR3 protein. The D gene is left open where the match is weak. Clone size appears in some rows only: once, few, many, or a class for an expanded clone.

v_gene: TRBV7-6; abundance: -; d_gene: TRBD1; j_gene: TRBJ1-3; CDR3nt: TGTGCCAGCAGCTTAACAGGGGGGATCTCTGGAAACACCATATATTTT; CDR3aa: CASSLTGGISGNTIYF
v_gene: TRBV11-3; abundance: -; d_gene: -; j_gene: TRBJ2-3; CDR3nt: TGTGCCAGCAGCTTAAGCCACGGGATTAGCACAGATACGCAGTATTTT; CDR3aa: CASSLSHGISTDTQYF
v_gene: TRBV7-8; abundance: -; d_gene: -; j_gene: TRBJ2-2; CDR3nt: TGTGCCAGCAGCTTGGGCGGGATGATCGGGGAGCTGTTTTTT; CDR3aa: CASSLGGMIGELFF
v_gene: TRBV23-1; abundance: -; d_gene: -; j_gene: TRBJ1-4; CDR3nt: TGCGCCAGCAAATGGGCAGAGAATGAAAAACTGTTTTTT; CDR3aa: CASKWAENEKLFF
v_gene: TRBV19; abundance: -; d_gene: -; j_gene: TRBJ2-2; CDR3nt: TGTGCCAGTAGTATGGCTTACAGTACCGGGGAGCTGTTTTTT; CDR3aa: CASSMAYSTGELFF
v_gene: TRBV6-1; abundance: -; d_gene: TRBD1; j_gene: TRBJ1-4; CDR3nt: TGTGCCAGCAGTGCGGTGACAGGGTTAAATGAAAAACTGTTTTTT; CDR3aa: CASSAVTGLNEKLFF
v_gene: TRBV7-2; abundance: -; d_gene: TRBD2; j_gene: TRBJ2-2; CDR3nt: TGTGCCAGCAGCCCAAAGCGGGGTTATAACACCGGGGAGCTGTTTTTT; CDR3aa: CASSPKRGYNTGELFF
v_gene: TRBV30; abundance: -; d_gene: TRBD1; j_gene: TRBJ1-5; CDR3nt: TGTGCCTGGAGCCGACGGGGACAGGGTAGTAATCAGCCCCAGCATTTT; CDR3aa: CAWSRRGQGSNQPQHF
v_gene: TRBV30; abundance: few; d_gene: -; j_gene: TRBJ1-1; CDR3nt: TGTGCCTGGTACAGGGCTAACACTGAAGCTTTCTTT; CDR3aa: CAWYRANTEAFF
v_gene: TRBV9; abundance: -; d_gene: -; j_gene: TRBJ2-2; CDR3nt: TGTGCCAGCAGCGTAGTAGGGGGTCTAGCGGAAAACACCGGGGAGCTGTTTTTT; CDR3aa: CASSVVGGLAENTGELFF
v_gene: TRBV7-2; abundance: once; d_gene: -; j_gene: TRBJ1-1; CDR3nt: TGTGCGGGAGGAATCACTGAAGCTTTCTTT; CDR3aa: CAGGITEAFF
v_gene: TRBV13; abundance: -; d_gene: TRBD2; j_gene: TRBJ2-1; CDR3nt: TGTGCCAGCAGCTCCCAAGGACTAGCGGGAAGGAATGAGCAGTTCTTC; CDR3aa: CASSSQGLAGRNEQFF
v_gene: TRBV11-2; abundance: few; d_gene: TRBD1; j_gene: TRBJ2-6; CDR3nt: TGTGCCAGCAGCTTATTGGGACAGGGTTCTGTGTGGGCCAACGTCCTGACTTTC; CDR3aa: CASSLLGQGSVWANVLTF
v_gene: TRBV4-1; abundance: -; d_gene: -; j_gene: TRBJ2-3; CDR3nt: TGCGCCAGCAGCCAAGACGGTCGCGATACGCAGTATTTT; CDR3aa: CASSQDGRDTQYF
v_gene: TRBV25-1; abundance: -; d_gene: -; j_gene: TRBJ1-2; CDR3nt: TGTGCCAGCACCCTCCTTGAGGGCTATGGCTACACCTTC; CDR3aa: CASTLLEGYGYTF
v_gene: TRBV9; abundance: -; d_gene: -; j_gene: TRBJ1-4; CDR3nt: TGTGCCAGCAATACGGGGGCAACTAATGAAAAACTGTTTTTT; CDR3aa: CASNTGATNEKLFF
v_gene: TRBV27; abundance: -; d_gene: -; j_gene: TRBJ1-1; CDR3nt: TGTGCCAGCAGTTGGACAGAGATGAACACTGAAGCTTTCTTT; CDR3aa: CASSWTEMNTEAFF
v_gene: TRBV2; abundance: -; d_gene: -; j_gene: TRBJ2-1; CDR3nt: TGTGCCAGCAGTGAGGGGCCGCGCTTGGAGCAGTTCTTC; CDR3aa: CASSEGPRLEQFF
v_gene: TRBV9; abundance: -; d_gene: TRBD1; j_gene: TRBJ2-2; CDR3nt: TGTGCCAGCAGCGTTCCGGGACAGGAGGTGGGGGAGCTGTTTTTT; CDR3aa: CASSVPGQEVGELFF
v_gene: TRBV11-2; abundance: -; d_gene: -; j_gene: TRBJ1-2; CDR3nt: TGTGCCAGCAGCTTAACGAGATCGGATGGCTACACCTTC; CDR3aa: CASSLTRSDGYTF
v_gene: TRBV10-3; abundance: many; d_gene: TRBD1; j_gene: TRBJ1-1; CDR3nt: TGTGCCATCAGTCCCCGGACAGGGGGAGTAGTGAACACTGAAGCTTTCTTT; CDR3aa: CAISPRTGGVVNTEAFF
v_gene: TRBV6-5; abundance: -; d_gene: -; j_gene: TRBJ2-1; CDR3nt: TGTGCCAGCAGTTCCCTGTACAATGAGCAGTTCTTC; CDR3aa: CASSSLYNEQFF
v_gene: TRBV29-1; abundance: few; d_gene: -; j_gene: TRBJ2-3; CDR3nt: TGCAGCGTTGTAGTGGCTAGCGGCACAGATACGCAGTATTTT; CDR3aa: CSVVVASGTDTQYF
v_gene: TRBV6-5; abundance: once; d_gene: -; j_gene: TRBJ1-2; CDR3nt: TGTGCCAGCAGTCGCCATGGGACAAATAACTATGGCTACACCTTC; CDR3aa: CASSRHGTNNYGYTF
v_gene: TRBV29-1; abundance: -; d_gene: TRBD2; j_gene: TRBJ2-2; CDR3nt: TGCAGCGCCTCCGGGACTAGCGGGGGGGCGGGCACCGGGGAGCTGTTTTTT; CDR3aa: CSASGTSGGAGTGELFF
v_gene: TRBV28; abundance: few; d_gene: TRBD2; j_gene: TRBJ2-1; CDR3nt: TGTGCCAGCAACCTAGCGGGGGAAGGAGATGAGCAGTTCTTC; CDR3aa: CASNLAGEGDEQFF
v_gene: TRBV10-2; abundance: -; d_gene: -; j_gene: TRBJ1-1; CDR3nt: TGCGCCAGCAGTGAGTGGGGGGGCACTGAAGCTTTCTTT; CDR3aa: CASSEWGGTEAFF
v_gene: TRBV27; abundance: -; d_gene: TRBD2; j_gene: TRBJ2-3; CDR3nt: TGTGCCAGCAGTTTCTTCTTAGCGGGAGGACCAGATACGCAGTATTTT; CDR3aa: CASSFFLAGGPDTQYF
v_gene: TRBV21-1; abundance: -; d_gene: -; j_gene: TRBJ1-2; CDR3nt: TGTGCCAGCAGCAACCGGACAGGGGGCCGAGATGGCTACACCTTC; CDR3aa: CASSNRTGGRDGYTF
v_gene: TRBV18; abundance: -; d_gene: -; j_gene: TRBJ1-1; CDR3nt: TGTGCCAGCTCACCACGTTGGGAGAGGTACACTGAAGCTTTCTTT; CDR3aa: CASSPRWERYTEAFF
v_gene: TRBV11-2; abundance: -; d_gene: TRBD1; j_gene: TRBJ1-5; CDR3nt: TGTGCCAGCAGCCTGGGACAGGGAAATCAGCCCCAGCATTTT; CDR3aa: CASSLGQGNQPQHF
v_gene: TRBV13; abundance: -; d_gene: -; j_gene: TRBJ2-3; CDR3nt: TGTGCCAGCAGCTTCTTCGGACATGGGGATACGCAGTATTTT; CDR3aa: CASSFFGHGDTQYF
v_gene: TRBV13; abundance: few; d_gene: -; j_gene: TRBJ1-1; CDR3nt: TGTGCCAGCAGCAGATCCCCTAAGACAGGTTTTAACACTGAAGCTTTCTTT; CDR3aa: CASSRSPKTGFNTEAFF
v_gene: TRBV5-5; abundance: few; d_gene: -; j_gene: TRBJ1-1; CDR3nt: TGTGCCAGCAGCGTGAGGGGGGGCGACACTGAAGCTTTCTTT; CDR3aa: CASSVRGGDTEAFF
v_gene: TRBV19; abundance: once; d_gene: TRBD2; j_gene: TRBJ2-5; CDR3nt: TGTGCCAGTAGTCCCTCCCCCCTAGCGGGATCAGAGACCCAGTACTTC; CDR3aa: CASSPSPLAGSETQYF
v_gene: TRBV7-8; abundance: -; d_gene: -; j_gene: TRBJ1-1; CDR3nt: TGTGCCAGCAGCTTAGGAGATATGAACACTGAAGCTTTCTTT; CDR3aa: CASSLGDMNTEAFF
v_gene: TRBV2; abundance: -; d_gene: TRBD1; j_gene: TRBJ1-1; CDR3nt: TGTGCCAGCAGTGTCGACAGGGGGAACACTGAAGCTTTCTTT; CDR3aa: CASSVDRGNTEAFF
v_gene: TRBV9; abundance: -; d_gene: -; j_gene: TRBJ2-3; CDR3nt: TGTGCCAGCAGCACGGGACTCCCATCCCCGGATACGCAGTATTTT; CDR3aa: CASSTGLPSPDTQYF
v_gene: TRBV27; abundance: -; d_gene: -; j_gene: TRBJ2-4; CDR3nt: TGTGCCAGCAGTTTATCCCTCTTTAGTATTCAGTACTTC; CDR3aa: CASSLSLFSIQYF
v_gene: TRBV28; abundance: -; d_gene: -; j_gene: TRBJ2-1; CDR3nt: TGTGCCAGCAGTTTATGGTCGAATGAGCAGTTCTTC; CDR3aa: CASSLWSNEQFF
v_gene: TRBV9; abundance: few; d_gene: -; j_gene: TRBJ1-2; CDR3nt: TGTGCCAGCAGCCTCCGGACAGAAGCTAACTATGGCTACACCTTC; CDR3aa: CASSLRTEANYGYTF
v_gene: TRBV2; abundance: -; d_gene: TRBD2; j_gene: TRBJ2-2; CDR3nt: TGTGCCAGCAGGGGCGGGACTAGCGGGACCGGGGAGCTGTTTTTT; CDR3aa: CASRGGTSGTGELFF
v_gene: TRBV29-1; abundance: -; d_gene: TRBD1; j_gene: TRBJ1-1; CDR3nt: TGCAGCGTTGGACGACAGGGAAGCACTGAAGCTTTCTTT; CDR3aa: CSVGRQGSTEAFF
v_gene: TRBV7-8; abundance: -; d_gene: -; j_gene: TRBJ2-5; CDR3nt: TGTGCCAGCAGCTTTAGGGAGGAGACCCAGTACTTC; CDR3aa: CASSFREETQYF
v_gene: TRBV5-6; abundance: once; d_gene: -; j_gene: TRBJ1-1; CDR3nt: TGTGCCAGCAGCGCATACAGGGAGCTCACTGAAGCTTTCTTT; CDR3aa: CASSAYRELTEAFF
v_gene: TRBV2; abundance: -; d_gene: TRBD1; j_gene: TRBJ1-2; CDR3nt: TGTGCCAGCAGTCTAACTGGACAGGGGACAGGGTATGGCTACACCTTC; CDR3aa: CASSLTGQGTGYGYTF
v_gene: TRBV6-5; abundance: once; d_gene: -; j_gene: TRBJ1-2; CDR3nt: TGTGCCAGCAGTTACTCGCCAGTCTCATATGGCTACACCTTC; CDR3aa: CASSYSPVSYGYTF
v_gene: TRBV4-1; abundance: few; d_gene: -; j_gene: TRBJ1-1; CDR3nt: TGCGCCAGCAGCCAAGAATCGGGGAGGGCTGAAGCTTTCTTT; CDR3aa: CASSQESGRAEAFF
v_gene: TRBV5-1; abundance: few; d_gene: TRBD1; j_gene: TRBJ1-1; CDR3nt: TGCGCCAGCAGCCCTAGACAGGGACTGAACACTGAAGCTTTCTTT; CDR3aa: CASSPRQGLNTEAFF
v_gene: TRBV6-5; abundance: -; d_gene: TRBD1; j_gene: TRBJ1-2; CDR3nt: TGTGCCAGCAGCTCTACAGGGGCCAATAACTATGGCTACACCTTC; CDR3aa: CASSSTGANNYGYTF
v_gene: TRBV6-6; abundance: -; d_gene: -; j_gene: TRBJ1-3; CDR3nt: TGTGCCAGCAGTCTAACAGGGCCCCGCTCTGGAAACACCATATATTTT; CDR3aa: CASSLTGPRSGNTIYF
v_gene: TRBV15; abundance: -; d_gene: -; j_gene: TRBJ1-1; CDR3nt: TGTGCCACCAGCAGAGATCGAACCAGCACTGAAGCTTTCTTT; CDR3aa: CATSRDRTSTEAFF
v_gene: TRBV19; abundance: -; d_gene: -; j_gene: TRBJ2-5; CDR3nt: TGTGCCAGTAGTCTTGGAGTAAGTCGAGAGACCCAGTACTTC; CDR3aa: CASSLGVSRETQYF
v_gene: TRBV7-2; abundance: -; d_gene: -; j_gene: TRBJ1-2; CDR3nt: TGTGCCAGCAGCTTCAGCAGGACTCCCGGCTACACCTTC; CDR3aa: CASSFSRTPGYTF
v_gene: TRBV27; abundance: -; d_gene: -; j_gene: TRBJ1-1; CDR3nt: TGTGCCAGCAGTTTCCGGGGATCGAACACTGAAGCTTTCTTT; CDR3aa: CASSFRGSNTEAFF